A selection of T cell receptor beta chains follows, all from one sample in a study of T cells after yellow fever vaccination. TCRdb analysed the 5' RACE reads with MiXCR anew, one entry per CDR3 protein. The sample holds roughly 260,000 distinct CDR3 sequences, over 10% seen once. Sequenced material: CD4+ T cells sorted from PBMCs, taken 45 days after the yellow fever booster vaccination. These receptors were collected from a man younger than 40 who received the YFV17D yellow fever vaccine. CDR3s leave out the opening cysteine and the closing phenylalanine or tryptophan. The order of the fields is clone size, V gene, CDR3 protein. Rows may omit the clone size; those that give it use once, few, many or a size class.

size: -
V: TRBV7-8
CDR3: ASSLSAHDTQY

size: -
V: TRBV3-1
CDR3: ASSHDWRSADTQY

size: -
V: TRBV18
CDR3: ASSPDLSSGNTIY

size: few
V: TRBV7-3
CDR3: ASSLTLAGATQY

size: -
V: TRBV29-1
CDR3: SVEASGFSQF

size: few
V: TRBV12-3/TRBV12-4
CDR3: ASTLADTQY

size: many
V: TRBV20-1
CDR3: SARDGNTEAF

size: few
V: TRBV18
CDR3: ASSPLAGVNEQF

size: few
V: TRBV6-1
CDR3: ASSKTQGGTNTEAF

size: few
V: TRBV12-3/TRBV12-4
CDR3: ASTVAGAAYNEQF

size: -
V: TRBV30
CDR3: AWSPKRREGNTEAF

size: few
V: TRBV6-5
CDR3: ASSYALQGAETQY

size: -
V: TRBV18
CDR3: ASSPPSSGANVLT

size: -
V: TRBV6-2/TRBV6-3
CDR3: ASSYPSGRHSGANVLT

size: few
V: TRBV27
CDR3: ASTQTWGGAEQY

size: -
V: TRBV15
CDR3: ATSTLSPGKETQY

size: -
V: TRBV5-1
CDR3: ASKFPGGADEKLF

size: -
V: TRBV20-1
CDR3: SAERDSRVAGELF

size: -
V: TRBV20-1
CDR3: SARDRGQTGELF

size: many
V: TRBV7-2
CDR3: ASSKRVGLETQY

size: few
V: TRBV20-1
CDR3: SALSSSTDTQY

size: -
V: TRBV6-2/TRBV6-3
CDR3: ASSYSPDRAKQY

size: many
V: TRBV20-1
CDR3: SAAIPNTEAF

size: -
V: TRBV5-1
CDR3: ASSFITPLGPGQATTGELF

size: many
V: TRBV20-1
CDR3: SARVLAGGASYNEQF

size: -
V: TRBV10-1
CDR3: ASSESGSYEQN

size: few
V: TRBV27
CDR3: ASSLDRGWPQH

size: few
V: TRBV7-2
CDR3: ASSPGTRTYEQY

size: once
V: TRBV2
CDR3: ASDSGRAVEQY

size: few
V: TRBV7-6
CDR3: ASSSWTSVYNEQF

size: many
V: TRBV9
CDR3: ASSTGTSGFEQF

size: -
V: TRBV7-2
CDR3: ASSPGYRGVGEQF

size: few
V: TRBV4-3
CDR3: ASSQEGGRQITGELF

size: -
V: TRBV5-5
CDR3: ASSTGTALNQPQH

size: -
V: TRBV7-2
CDR3: ASSRSGSPYNEQF

size: few
V: TRBV12-3/TRBV12-4
CDR3: ASSHIGTGVNEQF

size: few
V: TRBV20-1
CDR3: SAPRGNTGELF

size: once
V: TRBV20-1
CDR3: SATPSTGNTDTQY

size: -
V: TRBV12-3/TRBV12-4
CDR3: ASSSRGGNNEQF

size: many
V: TRBV6-2/TRBV6-3
CDR3: ASTDRDAIGEQF

size: -
V: TRBV7-2
CDR3: ASSPSRQGRSGELF

size: -
V: TRBV7-8
CDR3: ASSKTSGGTQY

size: -
V: TRBV3-1
CDR3: ASSQDDTGGEAF

size: many
V: TRBV7-8
CDR3: ASSHTILRADTQY

size: -
V: TRBV6-2/TRBV6-3
CDR3: ASKDRANVNEQF

size: -
V: TRBV24-1
CDR3: ATSDGSYNEQF

size: -
V: TRBV11-2
CDR3: ASSPRQDNSYNEQF

size: -
V: TRBV7-8
CDR3: ASSLIRTSSTQY